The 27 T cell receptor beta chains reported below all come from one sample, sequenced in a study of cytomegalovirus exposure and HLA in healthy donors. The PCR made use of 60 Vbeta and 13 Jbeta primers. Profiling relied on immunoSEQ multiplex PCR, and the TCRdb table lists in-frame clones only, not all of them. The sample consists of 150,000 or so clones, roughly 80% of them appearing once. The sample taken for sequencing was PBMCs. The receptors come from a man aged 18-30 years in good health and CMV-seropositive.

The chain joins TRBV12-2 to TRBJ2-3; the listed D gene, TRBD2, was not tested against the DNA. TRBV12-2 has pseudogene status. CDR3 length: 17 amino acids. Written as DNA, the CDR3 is TGTGCAAGTCGCCCGGAGGGCTTCGACACCCACACAGATACGCAGTATTTT. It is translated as CASRPEGFDTHTDTQYF.

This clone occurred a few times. In nucleotides, the CDR3 is TGCGCCAGCAGCTCAGGACAGGATGTGGATACGCAGTATTTT. It translates to CASSSGQDVDTQYF. The chain couples TRBV5-1 to TRBJ2-3; 7 nucleotides match TRBD1. Germline trimming cut 3 bases from V and 6 bases from J; bases unmatched to any gene: 7. Germline CDR1 and CDR2: SGHRS and YFSETQ. This CDR3 comprises 14 residues.

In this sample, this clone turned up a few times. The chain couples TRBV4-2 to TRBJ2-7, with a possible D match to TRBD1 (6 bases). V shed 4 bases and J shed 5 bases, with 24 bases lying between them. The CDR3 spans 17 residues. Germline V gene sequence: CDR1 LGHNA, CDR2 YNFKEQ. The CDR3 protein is CASSLKGETGMPDEQYF. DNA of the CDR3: TGTGCCAGCAGCCTCAAGGGGGAGACAGGAATGCCGGACGAGCAGTACTTC.

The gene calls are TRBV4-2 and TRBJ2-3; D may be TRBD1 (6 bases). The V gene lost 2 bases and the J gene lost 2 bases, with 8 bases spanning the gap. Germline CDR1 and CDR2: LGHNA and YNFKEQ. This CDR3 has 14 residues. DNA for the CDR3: TGTGCCAGCAGCCAACAGGGGTTCACAGATACGCAGTATTTT. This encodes CASSQQGFTDTQYF.

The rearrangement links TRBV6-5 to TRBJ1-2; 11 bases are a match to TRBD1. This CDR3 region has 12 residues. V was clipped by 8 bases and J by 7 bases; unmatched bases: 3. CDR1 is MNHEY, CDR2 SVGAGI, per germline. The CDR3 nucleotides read TGTGCCAGCCGGACAGGGGGCGGTGGCTACACCTTC. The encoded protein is CASRTGGGGYTF.

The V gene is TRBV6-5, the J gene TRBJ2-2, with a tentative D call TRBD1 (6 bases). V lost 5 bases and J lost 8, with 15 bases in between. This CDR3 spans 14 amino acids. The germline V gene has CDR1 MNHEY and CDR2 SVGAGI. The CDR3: CASSGDRPRGELFF. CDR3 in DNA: TGTGCCAGCAGTGGCGACAGGCCAAGGGGGGAGCTGTTTTTT.

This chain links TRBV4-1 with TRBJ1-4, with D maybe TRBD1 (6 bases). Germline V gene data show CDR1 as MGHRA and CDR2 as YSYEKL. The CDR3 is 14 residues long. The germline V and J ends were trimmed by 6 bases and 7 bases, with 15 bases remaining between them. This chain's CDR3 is CASRKTGVTEKLFF. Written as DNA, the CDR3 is TGCGCCAGCAGGAAGACAGGTGTTACTGAAAAACTGTTTTTT.

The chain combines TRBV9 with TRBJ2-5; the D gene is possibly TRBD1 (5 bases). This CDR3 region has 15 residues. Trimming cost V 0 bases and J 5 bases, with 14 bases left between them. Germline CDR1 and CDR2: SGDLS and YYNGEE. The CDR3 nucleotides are TGTGCCAGCAGCGTAGGGATAGGGGTCGGTGAGACCCAGTACTTC. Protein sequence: CASSVGIGVGETQYF.

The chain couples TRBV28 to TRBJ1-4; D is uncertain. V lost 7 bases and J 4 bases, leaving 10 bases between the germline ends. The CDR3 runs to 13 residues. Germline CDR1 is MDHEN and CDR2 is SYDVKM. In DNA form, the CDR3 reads TGTGCCAGCATCGGAGTGTTTAATGAAAAACTGTTTTTT. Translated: CASIGVFNEKLFF. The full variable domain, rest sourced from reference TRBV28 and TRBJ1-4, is DVKVTQSSRYLVKRTGEKVFLECVQDMDHENMFWYRQDPGLGLRLIYFSYDVKMKEKGDIPEGYSVSREKKERFSLILESASTNQTSMYLCASIGVFNEKLFFGSGTQLSVL.

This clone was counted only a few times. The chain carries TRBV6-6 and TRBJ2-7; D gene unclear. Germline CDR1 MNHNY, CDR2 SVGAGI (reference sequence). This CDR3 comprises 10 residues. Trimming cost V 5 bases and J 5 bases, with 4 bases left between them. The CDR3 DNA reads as TGTGCCAGCAGTGGCAACGAGCAGTACTTC. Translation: CASSGNEQYF.

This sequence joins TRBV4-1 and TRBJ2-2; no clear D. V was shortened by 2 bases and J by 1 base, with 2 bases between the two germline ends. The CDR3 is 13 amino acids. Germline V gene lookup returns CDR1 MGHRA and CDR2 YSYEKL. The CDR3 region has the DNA TGCGCCAGCAGCCAACTGAACACCGGGGAGCTGTTTTTT. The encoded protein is CASSQLNTGELFF.

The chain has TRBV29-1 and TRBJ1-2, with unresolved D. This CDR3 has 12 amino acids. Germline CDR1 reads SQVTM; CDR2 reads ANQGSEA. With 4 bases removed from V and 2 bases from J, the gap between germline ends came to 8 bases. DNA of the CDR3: TGCAGCGTTGCCTCCGTAAACTATGGCTACACCTTC. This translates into CSVASVNYGYTF.

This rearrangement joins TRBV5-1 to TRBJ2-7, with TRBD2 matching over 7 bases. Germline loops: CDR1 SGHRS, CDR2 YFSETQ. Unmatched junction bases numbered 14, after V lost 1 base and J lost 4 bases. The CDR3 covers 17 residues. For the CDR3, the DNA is TGCGCCAGCAGCTTGAAACTCATCGGGGAGGGGAGTTACGAGCAGTACTTC. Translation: CASSLKLIGEGSYEQYF.

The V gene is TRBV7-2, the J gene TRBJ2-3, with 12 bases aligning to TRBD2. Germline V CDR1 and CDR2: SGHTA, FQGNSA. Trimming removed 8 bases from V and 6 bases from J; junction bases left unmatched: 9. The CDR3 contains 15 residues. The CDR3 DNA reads TGTGCCAGCGGTCAGACTAGCGGGAGAGGGGATACGCAGTATTTT. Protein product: CASGQTSGRGDTQYF.

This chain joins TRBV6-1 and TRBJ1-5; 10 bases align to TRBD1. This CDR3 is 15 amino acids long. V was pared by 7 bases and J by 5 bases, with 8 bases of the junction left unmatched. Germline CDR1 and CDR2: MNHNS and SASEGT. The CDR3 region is CASILMGQGYQPQHF. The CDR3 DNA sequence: TGTGCCAGCATCTTGATGGGACAGGGGTATCAGCCCCAGCATTTT.

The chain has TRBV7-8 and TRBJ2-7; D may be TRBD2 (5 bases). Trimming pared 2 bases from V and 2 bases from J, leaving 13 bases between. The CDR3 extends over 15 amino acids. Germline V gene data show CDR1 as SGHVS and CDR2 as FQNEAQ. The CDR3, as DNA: TGTGCCAGCAGCTTAAACCGGCGGGCGACCTACGAGCAGTACTTC. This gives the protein CASSLNRRATYEQYF.

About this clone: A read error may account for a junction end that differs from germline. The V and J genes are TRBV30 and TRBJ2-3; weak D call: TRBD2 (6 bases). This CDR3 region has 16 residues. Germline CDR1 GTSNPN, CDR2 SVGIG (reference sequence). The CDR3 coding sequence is TGTGCCCGGAGTGTGCTCGTTGGCGGGACTTCAGATACGCAGTATTTT. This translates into CARSVLVGGTSDTQYF. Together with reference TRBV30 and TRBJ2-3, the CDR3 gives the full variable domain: SQTIHQWPATLVQPVGSPLSLECTVEGTSNPNLYWYRQAAGRGLQLLFYSVGIGQISSEVPQNLSASRPQDRQFILSSKKLLLSDSGFYLCARSVLVGGTSDTQYFGPGTRLTVL.

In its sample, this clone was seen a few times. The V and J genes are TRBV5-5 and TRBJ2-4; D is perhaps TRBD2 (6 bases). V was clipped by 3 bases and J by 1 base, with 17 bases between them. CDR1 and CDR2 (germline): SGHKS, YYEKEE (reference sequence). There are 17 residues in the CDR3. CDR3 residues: CASSSSSGVQAKNIQYF. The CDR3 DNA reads TGTGCCAGCAGCTCCTCTTCGGGAGTCCAGGCCAAAAACATTCAGTACTTC.

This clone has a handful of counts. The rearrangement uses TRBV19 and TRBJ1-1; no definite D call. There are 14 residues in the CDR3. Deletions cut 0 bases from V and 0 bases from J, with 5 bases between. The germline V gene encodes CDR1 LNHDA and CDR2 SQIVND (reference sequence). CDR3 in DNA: TGTGCCAGTAGTATAGATCCGGTGAACACTGAAGCTTTCTTT. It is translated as CASSIDPVNTEAFF.

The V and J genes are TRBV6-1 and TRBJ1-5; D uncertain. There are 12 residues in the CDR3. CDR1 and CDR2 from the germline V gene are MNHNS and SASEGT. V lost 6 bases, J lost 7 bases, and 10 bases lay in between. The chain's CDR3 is CASRGVDQPQHF. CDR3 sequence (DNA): TGTGCCAGCAGGGGAGTGGACCAGCCCCAGCATTTT.

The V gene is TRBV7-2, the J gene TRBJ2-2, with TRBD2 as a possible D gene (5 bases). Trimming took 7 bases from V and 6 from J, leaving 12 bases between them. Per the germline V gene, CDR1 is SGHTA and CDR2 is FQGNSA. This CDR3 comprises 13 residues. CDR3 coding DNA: TGTGCCAGCAATACGGGATCCGCCGGGGAGCTGTTTTTT. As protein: CASNTGSAGELFF. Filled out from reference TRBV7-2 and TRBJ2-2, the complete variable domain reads GAGVSQSPSNKVTEKGKDVELRCDPISGHTALYWYRQSLGQGLEFLIYFQGNSAPDKSGLPSDRFSAERTGGSVSTLTIQRTQQEDSAVYLCASNTGSAGELFFGEGSRLTVL.

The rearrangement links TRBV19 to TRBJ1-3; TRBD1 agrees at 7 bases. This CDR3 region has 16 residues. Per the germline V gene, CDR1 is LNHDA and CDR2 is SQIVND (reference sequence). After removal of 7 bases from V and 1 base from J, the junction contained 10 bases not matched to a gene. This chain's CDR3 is CASTGDRVSSGNTIYF. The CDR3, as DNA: TGTGCCAGTACCGGCGACAGGGTTTCATCTGGAAACACCATATATTTT.

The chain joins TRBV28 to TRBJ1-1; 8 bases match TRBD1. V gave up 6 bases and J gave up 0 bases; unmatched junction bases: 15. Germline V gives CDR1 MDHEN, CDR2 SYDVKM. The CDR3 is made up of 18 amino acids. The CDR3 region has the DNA TGTGCCAGCAGACTTAGACGAGGACAGGGATTCATGAACACTGAAGCTTTCTTT. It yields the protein CASRLRRGQGFMNTEAFF.

The CDR3 loop reads CASSLGTELGTEAFF. For the CDR3, the DNA is TGTGCCAGCAGTTTGGGGACAGAGCTAGGGACTGAAGCTTTCTTT. The rearrangement uses TRBV28 and TRBJ1-1, with TRBD1 matching 7 bases. V gave up 3 bases and J gave up 5 bases; unmatched junction bases: 9. Germline CDR1 and CDR2: MDHEN and SYDVKM. This CDR3 is built from 15 residues.

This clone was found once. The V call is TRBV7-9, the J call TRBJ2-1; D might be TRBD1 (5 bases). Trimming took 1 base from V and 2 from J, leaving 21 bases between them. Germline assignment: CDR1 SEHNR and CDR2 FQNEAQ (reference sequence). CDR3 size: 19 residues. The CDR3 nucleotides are TGTGCCAGCAGCTTAGAGTTAAGGTGGGGCAGGGCTACCTACAATGAGCAGTTCTTC. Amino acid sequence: CASSLELRWGRATYNEQFF.

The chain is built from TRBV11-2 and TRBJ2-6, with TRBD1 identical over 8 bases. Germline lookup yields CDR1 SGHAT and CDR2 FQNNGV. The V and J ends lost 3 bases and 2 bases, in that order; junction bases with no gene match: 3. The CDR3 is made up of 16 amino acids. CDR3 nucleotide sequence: TGTGCCAGCAGCTTGGGCAGGGGGCCTGGGGCCAACGTCCTGACTTTC. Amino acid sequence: CASSLGRGPGANVLTF.

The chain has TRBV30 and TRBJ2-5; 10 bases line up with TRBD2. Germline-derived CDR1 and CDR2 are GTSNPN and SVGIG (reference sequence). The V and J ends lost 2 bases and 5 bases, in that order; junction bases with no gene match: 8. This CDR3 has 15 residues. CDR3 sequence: CAWSLAGAPRETQYF. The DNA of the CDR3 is TGTGCCTGGAGTCTAGCGGGGGCTCCGAGGGAGACCCAGTACTTC. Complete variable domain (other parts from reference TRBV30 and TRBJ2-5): SQTIHQWPATLVQPVGSPLSLECTVEGTSNPNLYWYRQAAGRGLQLLFYSVGIGQISSEVPQNLSASRPQDRQFILSSKKLLLSDSGFYLCAWSLAGAPRETQYFGPGTRLLVL.